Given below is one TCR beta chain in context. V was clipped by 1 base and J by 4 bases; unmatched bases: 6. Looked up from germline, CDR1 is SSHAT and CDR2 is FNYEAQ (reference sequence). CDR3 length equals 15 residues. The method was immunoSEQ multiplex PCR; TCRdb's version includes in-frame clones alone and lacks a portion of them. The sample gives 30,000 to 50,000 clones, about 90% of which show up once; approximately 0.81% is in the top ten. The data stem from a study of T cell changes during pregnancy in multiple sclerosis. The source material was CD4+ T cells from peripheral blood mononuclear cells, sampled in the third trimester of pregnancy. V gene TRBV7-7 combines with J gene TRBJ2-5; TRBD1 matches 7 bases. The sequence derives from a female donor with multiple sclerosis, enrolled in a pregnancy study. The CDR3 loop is CASSLVGGAGETQYF. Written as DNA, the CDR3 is TGTGCCAGCAGCTTAGTAGGGGGCGCAGGAGAGACCCAGTACTTC.